This TCR beta chain was identified during a study of T-cell reconstitution after alpha-beta-depleted transplantation in children. Comment on this clonotype: It may be a read error: a sequence one base away is much more abundant.

CDR1 is KGHDR and CDR2 is SFDVKD in the germline V gene. The J segment lost 5 bases and the V segment lost 2 bases, leaving 3 bases of the junction unmatched. The CDR3 consists of 15 residues. Unique molecular identifiers were incorporated during preparation of the TCRbeta library. TCRdb redid the calling of the PCR reads with MiXCR, one entry per CDR3 protein. The repertoire consists of 500,000 to 750,000 distinct CDR3 sequences, with roughly 27% occurring once and the leading ten covering approximately 33%. The sequences come from PBMCs, collected before TCRalphabeta/CD19-depleted stem cell transplant. The source of this sequence is a boy under three years old with Wiskott-Aldrich syndrome, due to receive a stem cell transplant. V gene TRBV24-1 combines with J gene TRBJ2-1; 9 nucleotides align to TRBD1. In nucleotides, the CDR3 is TGTGCCACCAGTGATTCCGGGACAGGGAACAATGAGCAGTTCTTC. This codes for CATSDSGTGNNEQFF.